This T cell receptor (beta chain) was retrieved from a study of T cell repertoires in cytomegalovirus infection. Across the whole study: It was the public TCR beta signatures that indicated both CMV infection and matching HLA type. General study results and limits: People with CMV and the relevant HLA were identified by cumulative public TCR beta family frequency. Dominating the ex vivo response were HLA-C-restricted CMV-specific TCR beta clonotypes.

Per germline, CDR1 SGHVS and CDR2 FQNEAQ. This CDR3 spans 14 amino acids. V lost 3 bases, J lost 3 bases, and 3 bases stayed unmatched. TCRdb fed the reads into MiXCR, producing one record per CDR3 protein. This sample has fewer than 300,000 distinct CDR3 sequences, with about 25% found just once. This clonotype has a count of ten or more. The antigen is not known. The chain carries TRBV7-8 and TRBJ2-5, with TRBD1 matching 8 bases. The sequenced sample consisted of PBMCs. The receptor comes from a human donor in good health (CMV status not recorded). Some clones in this sample may be carry-over from other donors' samples. CDR3 in DNA: TGTGCCAGCAGCTTCCGACAGGGGAAAGAGACCCAGTACTTC. Its translation is CASSFRQGKETQYF.